The 29 T cell receptor beta chains below all came from one sample that was sequenced in a study of blood T cell repertoires in COVID-19. Here immunoSEQ multiplex PCR was the method, and the copy in TCRdb shows in-frame clones only, minus some. Of more than 120,000 clones listed, more than 75% were seen once; the top ten hold 37%. Sequenced sample: peripheral blood. The receptors shown here come from a man aged 45-60 years who had recovered from COVID-19.

V is TRBV28 and J is TRBJ1-3; no clear D gene. CDR3 length: 12 amino acids. Germline-derived CDR1 and CDR2 are MDHEN and SYDVKM. Trimming took 10 bases from V and 0 from J, leaving 7 bases between them. This CDR3 is CATRSSGNTIYF. The CDR3 DNA sequence: TGTGCCACGCGAAGCTCTGGAAACACCATATATTTT.

V is TRBV6-5 and J is TRBJ1-1; D unclear. CDR3 length: 14 amino acids. The germline V gene has CDR1 MNHEY and CDR2 SVGAGI. Trimming pared 5 bases from V and 1 base from J, leaving 11 bases between. CDR3 sequence: CASSLSEENTEAFF. The DNA of the CDR3 is TGTGCCAGCAGTCTAAGTGAGGAGAACACTGAAGCTTTCTTT.

The chain has TRBV6-5 and TRBJ1-1, with 7 bases lining up with TRBD1. V lost 4 bases to trimming and J lost 5 bases; unmatched junction nucleotides: 7. The CDR3 is 14 amino acids. CDR1 is MNHEY and CDR2 is SVGAGI in the germline V gene. The CDR3 reads CASSSTGTGTEAFF. The CDR3 DNA reads TGTGCCAGCAGTTCGACAGGGACGGGAACTGAAGCTTTCTTT.

This chain links TRBV28 with TRBJ2-7; the match to TRBD2 covers 7 bases. Germline V gene lookup returns CDR1 MDHEN and CDR2 SYDVKM. V was pared by 7 bases and J by 6 bases, with 9 bases of the junction left unmatched. The CDR3 has 13 amino acids. CDR3 sequence (DNA): TGTGCCAGCATACCGCGGGAGACCTCCGAGCAGTACTTC. Its protein product is CASIPRETSEQYF.

The CDR3 DNA reads TGCGCCAGCAGCCAATCGTGGACAGGGGTCTATGGCTACACCTTC. Translated, it gives CASSQSWTGVYGYTF. V is TRBV4-1 and J is TRBJ1-2; 9 nucleotides line up with TRBD1. Germline V lookup: CDR1 MGHRA, CDR2 YSYEKL. There are 15 residues in the CDR3. J was trimmed by 4 bases and V by 2 bases; bases with no gene match: 5.

The V call is TRBV27, the J call TRBJ1-2; 7 nucleotides line up with TRBD1. CDR1 MNHEY and CDR2 SMNVEV come from the germline V gene (reference sequence). The CDR3 length is 14 residues. Trimming cost V 5 bases and J 6 bases; bases outside gene matches: 9. The CDR3 DNA follows: TGTGCCAGCAGTCTAAACGACAGGGTGAATGGCTACACCTTC. This encodes CASSLNDRVNGYTF.

The chain is built from TRBV5-4 and TRBJ2-1; 12 nucleotides align to TRBD2. Trimming took 4 bases from V and 4 from J; bases not matched to a gene: 18. Germline-derived CDR1 and CDR2 are SGHNT and YYREEE (reference sequence). CDR3 length: 20 amino acids. The CDR3 bases are TGTGCCAGCAGCCCCAGACAGGGCACTAGCGGGGGGTTCGGGTACAATGAGCAGTTCTTC. This gives the protein CASSPRQGTSGGFGYNEQFF.

The chain has TRBV27 and TRBJ1-4; 7 bases are a match to TRBD1. The germline V gene encodes CDR1 MNHEY and CDR2 SMNVEV (reference sequence). The CDR3 spans 16 residues. J lost 1 base, V lost 5 bases, and 7 bases had no gene match. The CDR3 sequence: CASSPRQGRTNEKLFF. The CDR3 coding sequence is TGTGCCAGCAGTCCCCGACAGGGAAGAACTAATGAAAAACTGTTTTTT.

This clone has a handful of counts. The chain recombines TRBV7-2 with TRBJ1-6; perhaps TRBD1 as D (5 bases). V lost 5 bases to trimming and J lost 4 bases, with 9 bases between them. This CDR3 spans 14 amino acids. In germline, CDR1 is SGHTA, CDR2 FQGNSA. This chain's CDR3 is CASSHRQYNSPLHF. In nucleotides, the CDR3 is TGTGCCAGCAGCCACAGACAGTATAATTCACCCCTCCACTTT.

This rearrangement joins TRBV6-6 to TRBJ2-7; TRBD1 might be the D (6 bases). From germline, CDR1 is MNHNY and CDR2 SVGAGI (reference sequence). The CDR3 has 13 residues. Deletions cut 6 bases from V and 5 bases from J, with 14 bases between. The CDR3 DNA reads TGTGCCAGCAGCCTACAGGGTACTCACGAGCAGTACTTC. Its translation is CASSLQGTHEQYF.

The chain has TRBV7-2 and TRBJ2-1; 11 bases are a match to TRBD1. Germline CDR1 is SGHTA and CDR2 is FQGNSA. After removal of 2 bases from V and 7 bases from J, the junction contained 13 bases not matched to a gene. The CDR3 runs 18 residues. CDR3 residues: CASSLYGTGGFSGNEQFF. Here the CDR3 DNA reads TGTGCCAGCAGCTTATACGGGACAGGGGGATTTTCGGGGAATGAGCAGTTCTTC.

The chain recombines TRBV25-1 with TRBJ2-7; D might be TRBD1 (6 bases). Trimming stripped 3 bases from V and 2 bases from J, with 14 bases between. The CDR3 extends over 15 amino acids. Germline CDR1 reads MGHDK; CDR2 reads SYGVNS. The CDR3 nucleotides are TGTGCCAGCAGTGATTCTGGTACAGGGACCTACGAGCAGTACTTC. Residues: CASSDSGTGTYEQYF.

The chain joins TRBV5-5 to TRBJ2-3; 7 nucleotides line up with TRBD1. Germline V gives CDR1 SGHKS, CDR2 YYEKEE (reference sequence). This CDR3 contains 16 residues. With V trimmed by 4 bases and J by 0 bases, 8 bases remained unmatched. The CDR3 sequence: CASSPTGISSTDTQYF. CDR3 nucleotide sequence: TGTGCCAGCAGCCCGACAGGGATATCTAGCACAGATACGCAGTATTTT.

The chain recombines TRBV28 with TRBJ1-6, with 10 bases fitting TRBD1. Looked up from germline, CDR1 is MDHEN and CDR2 is SYDVKM. J lost 4 bases, V lost 6 bases, and 9 bases had no gene match. The CDR3 is 17 amino acids. The CDR3 nucleotides read TGTGCCAGCAGGCCGACAGGGGGCCAGATGTATAATTCACCCCTCCACTTT. It specifies CASRPTGGQMYNSPLHF. Based on the CDR3 plus reference TRBV28 and TRBJ1-6, the full variable domain is DVKVTQSSRYLVKRTGEKVFLECVQDMDHENMFWYRQDPGLGLRLIYFSYDVKMKEKGDIPEGYSVSREKKERFSLILESASTNQTSMYLCASRPTGGQMYNSPLHFGNGTRLTVT.

The chain carries TRBV27 and TRBJ2-3, with D perhaps matching TRBD1 (5 bases). The germline V gene encodes CDR1 MNHEY and CDR2 SMNVEV (reference sequence). The V end lost 7 bases, the J end lost 0 bases, and 11 bases lay between the germline ends. The length of the CDR3 is 14 residues. CDR3 residues: CASTWGPSTDTQYF. As DNA, the CDR3 is TGTGCCAGCACCTGGGGCCCTAGCACAGATACGCAGTATTTT.

This clone was detected only once. The V call is TRBV3-1 (or the pseudogene TRBV3-2), the J call TRBJ1-6; no firm D call. The germline V gene has CDR1 LGHDT and CDR2 YNNKEL (reference sequence). V was trimmed by 0 bases and J by 7 bases, leaving 4 bases between them. The CDR3 loop spans 13 amino acids. The CDR3 region is CASSQDLNSPLHF. The CDR3 bases are TGTGCCAGCAGCCAAGATCTGAATTCACCCCTCCACTTT.

The chain links TRBV5-6 to TRBJ2-7, with D perhaps matching TRBD1 (6 bases). Germline V CDR1 and CDR2: SGHDT, YYEEEE. The CDR3 spans 13 residues. The V end was cut by 0 bases, the J end by 6 bases, with 10 bases between. The chain's CDR3 is CASSLGSGVEQYF. The CDR3 bases are TGTGCCAGCAGCTTGGGTTCAGGGGTCGAGCAGTACTTC.

V and J are TRBV5-5 and TRBJ2-7; tentatively, D is TRBD2 (6 bases). The CDR3 has 15 residues. V gave up 4 bases and J gave up 2 bases, with 16 bases separating them. From germline, CDR1 is SGHKS and CDR2 YYEKEE (reference sequence). The CDR3 region has the DNA TGTGCCAGCAGCGAGGGACTTTCGTTCACCTACGAGCAGTACTTC. Amino acid sequence: CASSEGLSFTYEQYF.

This clone was counted a few times. The chain links TRBV5-5 to TRBJ1-3; D is perhaps TRBD1 (5 bases). Germline-derived CDR1 and CDR2 are SGHKS and YYEKEE (reference sequence). The CDR3 covers 18 residues. V lost 4 bases, J lost 2 bases, and 22 bases lay in between. The CDR3 region has the DNA TGTGCCAGCAGCCGGGCCGCTGCAGGGCTGCTAGCTGGAAACACCATATATTTT. It specifies CASSRAAAGLLAGNTIYF.

In regard to this clone: This sample also contains other DNA sequences that code for the same CDR3. The chain joins TRBV9 to TRBJ1-5; 7 bases align to TRBD1. The CDR3 sequence is 14 residues long. The ends lost 3 bases at V and 2 bases at J; junction bases unmatched: 2. Germline CDR1 reads SGDLS; CDR2 reads YYNGEE. CDR3 in amino acids: CASSATGGNQPQHF. CDR3 nucleotide sequence: TGTGCCAGCAGCGCAACAGGGGGCAATCAGCCCCAGCATTTT.

The chain couples TRBV5-1 to TRBJ2-3, with TRBD2 as a possible D gene (5 bases). Germline V gene data show CDR1 as SGHRS and CDR2 as YFSETQ. Trimming removed 4 bases at V and 5 bases at J, with 17 bases between. This CDR3 spans 15 amino acids. Here the CDR3 reads CASSLGGSTKDTQYF. The CDR3, as DNA: TGCGCCAGCAGCCTGGGCGGGTCAACTAAAGATACGCAGTATTTT.

The gene calls are TRBV30 and TRBJ2-1; 7 bases are a match to TRBD1. The germline CDR1 and CDR2 sequences are GTSNPN and SVGIG (reference sequence). CDR3 length equals 16 residues. V gave up 3 bases and J gave up 5 bases; unmatched junction bases: 13. The CDR3 loop is CAWRAGTAKGHNEQFF. The CDR3 DNA reads as TGTGCCTGGAGGGCCGGGACAGCGAAAGGTCACAATGAGCAGTTCTTC. Using reference TRBV30 and TRBJ2-1 for the parts outside the CDR3, the full variable domain is SQTIHQWPATLVQPVGSPLSLECTVEGTSNPNLYWYRQAAGRGLQLLFYSVGIGQISSEVPQNLSASRPQDRQFILSSKKLLLSDSGFYLCAWRAGTAKGHNEQFFGPGTRLTVL.

This clone appeared a single time. V usage is TRBV7-2 and J usage is TRBJ1-5, with D maybe TRBD1 (6 bases). Germline assignment: CDR1 SGHTA and CDR2 FQGNSA. This CDR3 has 13 residues. Between the trimmed V and J ends, which lost 2 bases and 7 bases, there was a span of 9 bases. CDR3 bases: TGTGCCAGCAGCTTAACACAGGGACAGCCCCAGCATTTT. This encodes CASSLTQGQPQHF.

This chain links TRBV7-8 with TRBJ1-4, with D possibly being TRBD1 (6 bases). The CDR3 contains 20 residues. The germline gives CDR1 SGHVS, CDR2 FQNEAQ. Trimming took 1 base from V and 7 from J, leaving 28 bases between them. The CDR3 DNA reads TGTGCCAGCAGCTTAGTAGGGGGAGGGGTCCTTCTACCTGGGCGTGAAAAACTGTTTTTT. Protein product: CASSLVGGGVLLPGREKLFF.

This clone appeared once. The V gene is TRBV10-3, the J gene TRBJ2-7, with a possible D match to TRBD2 (6 bases). Trimming left V 2 bases short and J 0 bases short, with 11 bases between. The CDR3 has 15 residues. The V gene's germline CDR1 is ENHRY and CDR2 SYGVKD. CDR3 residues: CAISEPGGSSYEQYF. In nucleotides, the CDR3 is TGTGCCATCAGTGAGCCAGGAGGGAGCTCCTACGAGCAGTACTTC.

This clone showed up just once. CDR3 nucleotides: TGTGCCAGCAGCCCCCGTGCCGGGGAGCTGTTTTTT. Translated, it gives CASSPRAGELFF. This chain uses TRBV7-6 with TRBJ2-2; D unresolved. CDR3 length: 12 residues. Trimming left V 5 bases short and J 6 bases short, with 7 bases between. CDR1 and CDR2 (germline): SGHVS, FNYEAQ.

The chain employs TRBV18 and TRBJ2-7, with 8 bases matching TRBD2. Trimming cost V 3 bases and J 2 bases; bases outside gene matches: 9. The CDR3 runs to 16 residues. Per the germline V gene, CDR1 is KGHSH and CDR2 is LQKENI. The CDR3 here is CASSPGRRGATYEQYF. Written as DNA, the CDR3 is TGTGCCAGCTCACCGGGCCGGCGGGGGGCCACCTACGAGCAGTACTTC.

The count of this clone is one. V gene TRBV19 combines with J gene TRBJ1-1, with TRBD1 as a possible D gene (5 bases). Germline-derived CDR1 and CDR2 are LNHDA and SQIVND (reference sequence). Trimming cost V 6 bases and J 2 bases, with 10 bases left between them. CDR3 length: 13 amino acids. CDR3 amino acids: CASSQGSNTEAFF. For the CDR3, the DNA is TGTGCCAGTAGCCAGGGAAGTAACACTGAAGCTTTCTTT.

The J gene is TRBJ2-1, the V gene TRBV10-3; no definite D call. Trimming removed 4 bases from V and 7 bases from J, with 14 bases in between. CDR3 size: 14 residues. Germline V lookup: CDR1 ENHRY, CDR2 SYGVKD. CDR3 residues: CAISGTVLRNEQFF. DNA of the CDR3: TGTGCCATCAGTGGCACAGTCCTAAGGAATGAGCAGTTCTTC.